This TCR beta chain was sequenced for a study of human T cells and chemical hapten exposure. Study-wide context: Largely, small differences in pooled library volume made per-sample TCR yields vary. Study findings and constraints: Sensitizing with DPC caused no change in TCRs above 1 in 1000 frequency.

This clonotype was seen at least ten times. The antigen is not known. V lost 7 bases and J lost 5, with 9 bases in between. There are 12 residues in the CDR3. Germline V gene sequence: CDR1 SEHNR, CDR2 FQNEAQ (reference sequence). What the library attached to individual cDNA molecules were unique molecular identifiers. Per the authors' pipeline: Approximately 99,000 TCRs per sample was the median, with a range of roughly 20,000 to 750,000. TCRdb fed the RACE reads into MiXCR, producing one record per CDR3 protein. The V and J calls and clone size come from TCRdb's table, not from the authors' own analysis. The sample consists of about 46,000 distinct CDR3 sequences, 4.3% of them appearing once. Time point noted: healthy volunteer bleed at 2 weeks. The total RNA was obtained from whole blood that was not fractionated.

The V and J genes are TRBV7-9 and TRBJ2-1, with D possibly matching TRBD1 (5 bases). The sample taken for sequencing was whole blood. The origin of this receptor is a female donor in good health. Some clones in this sample may be carry-over from other donors' samples. The CDR3 DNA follows: TGTGCCAGCAAGGGGTCTAACAATGAGCAGTTCTTC. It encodes CASKGSNNEQFF.